This T cell receptor (beta chain) derives from a study of OX40 agonist ivuxolimab in advanced cancers. Study as a whole: Patients got intravenous ivuxolimab at 0.01 to 10 mg/kg every 2 weeks. Anti-PD-1, anti-PD-L1 or anti-CTLA-4 therapy given earlier was allowed, and about 38% had some.

Sequencing used immunoSEQ multiplex PCR; TCRdb keeps in-frame clones, though not all of them. This table has about 53,000 clones, approximately 84% appearing once. The CDR3 has 14 amino acids. Looked up from germline, CDR1 is SGHAT and CDR2 is FQNNGV. Trimming pared 5 bases from V and 4 bases from J, leaving 12 bases between. If patients had autoimmune disease history or systemic immunosuppression, they were excluded. The genes are TRBV11-2 and TRBJ1-3, with D tentatively TRBD1 (5 bases). This receptor was taken from an adult with an advanced solid tumor such as melanoma, head and neck, liver or kidney cancer. This specimen was CD4+ or CD8+ T cells sorted from blood, taken in a trial of the OX40 agonist ivuxolimab. DNA for the CDR3: TGTGCCAGCAGCCGTACAGGAGCAGGAAACACCATATATTTT. Translation: CASSRTGAGNTIYF.